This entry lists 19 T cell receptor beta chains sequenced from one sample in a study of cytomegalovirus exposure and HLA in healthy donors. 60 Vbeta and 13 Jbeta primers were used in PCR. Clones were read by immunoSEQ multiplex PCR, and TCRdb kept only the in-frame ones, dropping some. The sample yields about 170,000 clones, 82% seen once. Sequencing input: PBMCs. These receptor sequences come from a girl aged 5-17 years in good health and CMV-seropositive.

The CDR3 loop is CASSSPGTGGYEQYF. The DNA for the CDR3 is TGTGCCAGCAGCTCCCCCGGGACAGGGGGATACGAGCAGTACTTC. V and J are TRBV5-4 and TRBJ2-7; 11 positions agree with TRBD1. The CDR3 extends over 15 amino acids. Losses at the gene ends were 3 bases for V and 4 bases for J; bases not matched to a gene: 6. Germline CDR1 and CDR2: SGHNT and YYREEE (reference sequence).

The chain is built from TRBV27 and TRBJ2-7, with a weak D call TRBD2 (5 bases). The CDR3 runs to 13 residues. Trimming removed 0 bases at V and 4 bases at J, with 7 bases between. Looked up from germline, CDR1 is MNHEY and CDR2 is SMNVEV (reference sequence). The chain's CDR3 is CASSLSRGYEQYF. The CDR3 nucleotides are TGTGCCAGCAGTTTATCGAGAGGGTACGAGCAGTACTTC.

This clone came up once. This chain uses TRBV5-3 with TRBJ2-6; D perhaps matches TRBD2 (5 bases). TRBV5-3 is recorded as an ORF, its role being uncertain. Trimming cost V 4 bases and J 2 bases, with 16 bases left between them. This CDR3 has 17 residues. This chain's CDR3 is CARSLRFGLTGANVLTF. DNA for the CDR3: TGTGCCAGAAGCCTGCGTTTTGGACTTACTGGGGCCAACGTCCTGACTTTC.

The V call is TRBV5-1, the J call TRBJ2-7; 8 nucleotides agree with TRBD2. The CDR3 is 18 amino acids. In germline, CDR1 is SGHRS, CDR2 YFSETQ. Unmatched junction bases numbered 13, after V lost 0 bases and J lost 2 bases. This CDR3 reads CASSLGAAGGGGTYEQYF. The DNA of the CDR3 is TGCGCCAGCAGCTTGGGGGCGGCGGGAGGCGGGGGAACCTACGAGCAGTACTTC.

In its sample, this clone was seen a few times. In DNA, the CDR3 is TGCGCCAGCAGCCCGTGGGGACAGGGTATCATCCCAGATACGCAGTATTTT. It translates to CASSPWGQGIIPDTQYF. This chain uses TRBV5-1 with TRBJ2-3; 9 nucleotides match TRBD1. Per germline, CDR1 SGHRS and CDR2 YFSETQ. The CDR3 runs to 17 residues. V trimming: 4 bases; J trimming: 4 bases; junction bases outside the gene matches: 13.

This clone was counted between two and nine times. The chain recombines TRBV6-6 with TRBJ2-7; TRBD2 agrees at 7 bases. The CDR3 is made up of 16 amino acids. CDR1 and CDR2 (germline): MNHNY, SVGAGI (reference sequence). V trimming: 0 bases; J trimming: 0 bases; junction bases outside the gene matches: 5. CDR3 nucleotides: TGTGCCAGCAGTTACTCAAAACTAGCGAGCTCCTACGAGCAGTACTTC. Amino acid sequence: CASSYSKLASSYEQYF.

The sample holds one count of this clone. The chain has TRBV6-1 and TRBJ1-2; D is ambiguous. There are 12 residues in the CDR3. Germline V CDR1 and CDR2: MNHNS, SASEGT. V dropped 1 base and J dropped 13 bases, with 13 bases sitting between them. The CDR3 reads CASSEVRLRCTF. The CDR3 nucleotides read TGTGCCAGCAGTGAAGTAAGATTGAGGTGCACCTTC.

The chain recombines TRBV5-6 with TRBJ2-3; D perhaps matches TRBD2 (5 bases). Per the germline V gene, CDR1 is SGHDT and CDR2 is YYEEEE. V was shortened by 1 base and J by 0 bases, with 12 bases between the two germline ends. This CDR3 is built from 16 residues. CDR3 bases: TGTGCCAGCAGCTTGCGCTTGGGGAGTAGCACAGATACGCAGTATTTT. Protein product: CASSLRLGSSTDTQYF.

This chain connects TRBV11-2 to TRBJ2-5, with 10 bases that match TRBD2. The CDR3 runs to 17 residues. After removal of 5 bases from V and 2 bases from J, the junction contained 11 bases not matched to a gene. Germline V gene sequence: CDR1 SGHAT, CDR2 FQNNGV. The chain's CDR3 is CASSQRPSGGLQETQYF. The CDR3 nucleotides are TGTGCCAGCAGCCAGCGGCCTAGCGGGGGTTTACAAGAGACCCAGTACTTC.

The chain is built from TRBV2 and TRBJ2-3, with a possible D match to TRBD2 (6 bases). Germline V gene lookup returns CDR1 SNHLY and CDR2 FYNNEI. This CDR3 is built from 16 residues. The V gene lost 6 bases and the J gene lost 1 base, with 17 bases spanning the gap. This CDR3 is CASSAGLMWGTDTQYF. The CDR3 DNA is TGTGCCAGCAGCGCCGGACTAATGTGGGGCACAGATACGCAGTATTTT.

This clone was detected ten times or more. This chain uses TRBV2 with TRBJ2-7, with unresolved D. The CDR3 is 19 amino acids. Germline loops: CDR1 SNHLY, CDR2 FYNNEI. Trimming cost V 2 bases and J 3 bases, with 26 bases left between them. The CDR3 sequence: CASSESPWASTSLSYEQYF. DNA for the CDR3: TGTGCCAGCAGTGAATCTCCCTGGGCGTCCACTTCTCTTAGCTACGAGCAGTACTTC.

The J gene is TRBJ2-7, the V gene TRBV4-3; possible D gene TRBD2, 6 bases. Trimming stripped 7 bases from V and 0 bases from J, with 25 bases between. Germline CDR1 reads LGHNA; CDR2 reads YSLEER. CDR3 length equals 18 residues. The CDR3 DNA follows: TGCGCCAGCAACCCAAGAAGAGTCCGGGCGGGAAACTCCTACGAGCAGTACTTC. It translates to CASNPRRVRAGNSYEQYF.

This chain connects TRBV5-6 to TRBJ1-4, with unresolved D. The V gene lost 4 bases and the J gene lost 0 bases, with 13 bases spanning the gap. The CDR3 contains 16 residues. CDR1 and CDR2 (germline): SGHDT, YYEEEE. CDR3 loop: CASSREGFATNEKLFF. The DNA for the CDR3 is TGTGCCAGCAGCCGGGAGGGCTTTGCAACTAATGAAAAACTGTTTTTT.

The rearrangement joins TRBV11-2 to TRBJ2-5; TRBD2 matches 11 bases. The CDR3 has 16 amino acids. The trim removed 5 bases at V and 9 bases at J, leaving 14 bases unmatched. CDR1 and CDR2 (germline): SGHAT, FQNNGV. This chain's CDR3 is CASSREGASGGLAQYF. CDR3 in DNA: TGTGCCAGCAGCAGAGAGGGTGCTAGCGGGGGGTTGGCCCAGTACTTC.

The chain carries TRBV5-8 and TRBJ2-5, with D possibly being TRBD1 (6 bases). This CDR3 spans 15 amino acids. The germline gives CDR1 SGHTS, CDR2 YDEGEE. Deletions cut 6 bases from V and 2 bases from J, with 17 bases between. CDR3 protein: CASNKKGQFQETQYF. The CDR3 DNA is TGTGCCAGCAACAAGAAAGGACAGTTTCAAGAGACCCAGTACTTC.

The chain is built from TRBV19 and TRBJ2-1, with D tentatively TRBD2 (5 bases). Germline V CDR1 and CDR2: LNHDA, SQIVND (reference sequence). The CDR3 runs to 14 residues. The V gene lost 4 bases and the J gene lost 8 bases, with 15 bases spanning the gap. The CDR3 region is CASSNRKLADEQFF. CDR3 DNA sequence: TGTGCCAGTAGTAATAGAAAGCTAGCCGATGAGCAGTTCTTC.

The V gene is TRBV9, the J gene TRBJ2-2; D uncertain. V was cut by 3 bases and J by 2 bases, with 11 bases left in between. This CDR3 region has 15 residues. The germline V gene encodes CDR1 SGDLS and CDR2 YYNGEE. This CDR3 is CASSAASPNTGELFF. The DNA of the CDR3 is TGTGCCAGCAGCGCTGCGAGTCCTAACACCGGGGAGCTGTTTTTT.

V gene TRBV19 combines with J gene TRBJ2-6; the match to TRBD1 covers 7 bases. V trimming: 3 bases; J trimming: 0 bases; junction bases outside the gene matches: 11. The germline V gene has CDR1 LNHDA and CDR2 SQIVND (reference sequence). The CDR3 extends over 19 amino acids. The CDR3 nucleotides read TGTGCCAGTAGTATTTACAGGGACAGTCACTACTCTGGGGCCAACGTCCTGACTTTC. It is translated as CASSIYRDSHYSGANVLTF. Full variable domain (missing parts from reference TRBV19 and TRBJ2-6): DGGITQSPKYLFRKEGQNVTLSCEQNLNHDAMYWYRQDPGQGLRLIYYSQIVNDFQKGDIAEGYSVSREKKESFPLTVTSAQKNPTAFYLCASSIYRDSHYSGANVLTFGAGSRLTVL.

CDR3 protein: CATSRGSGDQETQYF. CDR3 sequence (DNA): TGTGCCACCAGCAGAGGTTCCGGGGATCAAGAGACCCAGTACTTC. J is TRBJ2-5 and V is TRBV15; D is perhaps TRBD2 (5 bases). Trimming left V 1 base short and J 2 bases short, with 11 bases between. This CDR3 has 15 residues. Germline V gene lookup returns CDR1 LNHNV and CDR2 YYDKDF (reference sequence). The whole variable domain, remainder taken from reference TRBV15 and TRBJ2-5, is DAMVIQNPRYQVTQFGKPVTLSCSQTLNHNVMYWYQQKSSQAPKLLFHYYDKDFNNEADTPDNFQSRRPNTSFCFLDIRSPGLGDTAMYLCATSRGSGDQETQYFGPGTRLLVL.